These 15 T cell receptor beta chains came from one sample sequenced in a study of CD8 T cells in ankylosing spondylitis. TCRdb used MiXCR to reprocess the 5' RACE reads, holding one entry per CDR3 protein. The table records under 950,000 distinct CDR3 sequences, around 19% of them present only once. Study conclusions and caveats: Ankylosing spondylitis blood appeared to be characterized by a TCR beta motif of about 8 highly homologous variants.

The antigens of these receptors remain unknown. Material: blood, either unsorted or a sorted T cell fraction (not recorded which). The source of these receptors is a male donor with ankylosing spondylitis.

This clonotype was counted a few times. The limits of the CDR3 on the DNA are not certain, so only TCRdb's listed CDR3 is given. The genes are TRBV20-1 and TRBJ2-2; TRBD2 is taken as the D call from the table, unchecked against the DNA. Germline loops: CDR1 DFQATT, CDR2 SNEGSKA (reference sequence). The CDR3 sequence runs 16 residues, both termini included. CDR3 residues: CSARVGLAQTRGAVFF.

The genes are TRBV7-3 and TRBJ2-3, with D uncertain. CDR3 length: 15 amino acids. Germline V lookup: CDR1 SGHTA, CDR2 FQGTGA. V shed 3 bases and J shed 0 bases, with 10 bases lying between them. The CDR3 protein is CASSFSGLSTDTQYF. The DNA of the CDR3 is TGTGCCAGCAGCTTTAGTGGCTTAAGCACAGATACGCAGTATTTT. The whole variable domain, filled in from reference TRBV7-3 and TRBJ2-3, reads GAGVSQTPSNKVTEKGKYVELRCDPISGHTALYWYRQSLGQGPEFLIYFQGTGAADDSGLPNDRFFAVRPEGSVSTLKIQRTERGDSAVYLCASSFSGLSTDTQYFGPGTRLTVL.

The rearrangement links TRBV29-1 to TRBJ1-2; the D is unclear. Germline assignment: CDR1 SQVTM and CDR2 ANQGSEA. V lost 5 bases to trimming and J lost 8 bases, with 12 bases between them. The CDR3 extends over 11 amino acids. The CDR3 nucleotides are TGCAGCGTTCAGGATTATCAAGGCTACACCTTC. It encodes CSVQDYQGYTF.

The genes are TRBV5-1 and TRBJ2-3; D perhaps matches TRBD2 (6 bases). The V gene lost 2 bases and the J gene lost 2 bases, with 9 bases spanning the gap. There are 14 residues in the CDR3. Germline CDR1 SGHRS, CDR2 YFSETQ. The CDR3 loop reads CASSFVADTDTQYF. The CDR3 bases are TGCGCCAGCAGCTTTGTAGCGGACACAGATACGCAGTATTTT.

The sample holds a few counts of this clonotype. This chain links TRBV12-3 or TRBV12-4 with TRBJ2-7; perhaps TRBD1 as D (6 bases). The CDR3 is made up of 15 amino acids. V was trimmed by 6 bases and J by 0 bases, leaving 15 bases between them. DNA for the CDR3: TGTGCCAGCAGACCACAGGGTCATAGCTCCTACGAGCAGTACTTC. It translates to CASRPQGHSSYEQYF.

This clonotype was seen a handful of times. The CDR3 DNA follows: TGTGCCAGCAGCCCTTCCGGGACGCGGTATGGCTACACCTTC. Protein sequence: CASSPSGTRYGYTF. The chain uses TRBV12-3 or TRBV12-4 and TRBJ1-2; possible D gene TRBD1, 5 bases. V shed 6 bases and J shed 5 bases, with 16 bases lying between them. The CDR3 extends over 14 amino acids.

The J gene is TRBJ2-1, the V gene TRBV27, with D perhaps TRBD2 (5 bases). The germline gives CDR1 MNHEY, CDR2 SMNVEV (reference sequence). The CDR3 extends over 18 amino acids. The germline V and J ends were trimmed by 3 bases and 0 bases, with 18 bases remaining between them. In DNA, the CDR3 is TGTGCCAGCAGTTTTAGTGGTAGAGGGTCACTCTCCTACAATGAGCAGTTCTTC. Translating it yields CASSFSGRGSLSYNEQFF.

This clonotype has just a few counts. The chain has TRBV29-1 and TRBJ2-7; D perhaps matches TRBD2 (5 bases). V dropped 5 bases and J dropped 0 bases, with 11 bases sitting between them. The CDR3 runs 13 residues. From germline, CDR1 is SQVTM and CDR2 ANQGSEA. CDR3: CSVLAGLSYEQYF. As DNA, the CDR3 is TGCAGCGTTTTGGCCGGACTCTCCTACGAGCAGTACTTC.

This clonotype was seen a few times. This chain connects TRBV12-3 or TRBV12-4 to TRBJ1-5, with D possibly matching TRBD1 (5 bases). V was pared by 6 bases and J by 0 bases, with 12 bases between. The CDR3 length is 15 residues. For the CDR3, the DNA is TGTGCCAGCAGACTCGACAGCTATAGCAATCAGCCCCAGCATTTT. The encoded protein is CASRLDSYSNQPQHF.

This clonotype was seen repeatedly, ten times or more. The gene calls are TRBV2 and TRBJ2-7, with D tentatively TRBD2 (5 bases). Deletions cut 6 bases from V and 4 bases from J, with 16 bases between. CDR3 length: 14 residues. Germline V gene lookup returns CDR1 SNHLY and CDR2 FYNNEI. The CDR3 DNA sequence: TGTGCCAGCAGCGACGGACTCACTAGATACGAGCAGTACTTC. Translation gives CASSDGLTRYEQYF.

The V gene is TRBV7-9, the J gene TRBJ2-1, with unresolved D. Looked up from germline, CDR1 is SEHNR and CDR2 is FQNEAQ (reference sequence). CDR3 length equals 11 residues. The ends were cut back, 5 bases at V and 10 bases at J, with 9 bases in the middle. The CDR3 DNA is TGTGCCAGCAGCGGCCGGTCCGAGCAGTTCTTC. This gives the protein CASSGRSEQFF.

V usage is TRBV5-1 and J usage is TRBJ2-1; tentatively, D is TRBD2 (5 bases). V was clipped by 5 bases and J by 9 bases, with 9 bases between them. The length of the CDR3 is 11 residues. CDR1 and CDR2 (germline): SGHRS, YFSETQ. As DNA, the CDR3 is TGCGCCAGCAGGGAGGTGGGTGAGCAGTTCTTC. Protein product: CASREVGEQFF.

J is TRBJ1-1 and V is TRBV18; unclear D gene. The V end was cut by 5 bases, the J end by 3 bases, with 10 bases between. The CDR3 sequence is 13 residues long. Germline V lookup: CDR1 KGHSH, CDR2 LQKENI. CDR3 coding DNA: TGTGCCAGCTCAATCGGGTTGGACACTGAAGCTTTCTTT. Its protein is CASSIGLDTEAFF. Supplemented by reference TRBV18 and TRBJ1-1, the full variable domain reads NAGVMQNPRHLVRRRGQEARLRCSPMKGHSHVYWYRQLPEEGLKFMVYLQKENIIDESGMPKERFSAEFPKEGPSILRIQQVVRGDSAAYFCASSIGLDTEAFFGQGTRLTVV.

This chain links TRBV20-1 with TRBJ2-3; 8 bases map to TRBD1. The CDR3 is 15 amino acids. V was clipped by 2 bases and J by 2 bases; unmatched bases: 6. The germline V gene encodes CDR1 DFQATT and CDR2 SNEGSKA (reference sequence). The CDR3 region is CSARTGGFYTDTQYF. The DNA of the CDR3 is TGCAGTGCTAGAACAGGGGGGTTCTACACAGATACGCAGTATTTT.

The J gene is TRBJ2-1, the V gene TRBV3-1, with D perhaps TRBD1 or TRBD2 (6 bases each). The V gene lost 2 bases and the J gene lost 0 bases, with 14 bases spanning the gap. This CDR3 contains 17 residues. Per germline, CDR1 LGHDT and CDR2 YNNKEL (reference sequence). In DNA, the CDR3 is TGTGCCAGCAGCCAAAACCCGGGGGCCAGCTCCTACAATGAGCAGTTCTTC. Protein: CASSQNPGASSYNEQFF.